This T cell receptor (beta chain) was recovered during a study of cytomegalovirus exposure and HLA in healthy donors. This clone has only one observation. Germline lookup yields CDR1 SGHRS and CDR2 YFSETQ. The trim removed 1 base at V and 1 base at J, leaving 4 bases unmatched. The CDR3 loop spans 16 amino acids. PCR primers comprised 60 Vbeta and 13 Jbeta primers. Sequencing was performed with immunoSEQ multiplex PCR; in TCRdb, only in-frame clones are kept and a portion is missing. Among about 140,000 clones listed, 73% were seen once. The sample was PBMCs. This sequence joins TRBV5-1 and TRBJ2-3, with 9 bases identical to TRBD2. This sequence was found in a human donor in good health. The CDR3 nucleotides read TGCGCCAGCAGCTTGTTAGCGGGGGATGGCACAGATACGCAGTATTTT. Residues: CASSLLAGDGTDTQYF.